The next 32 T cell receptor beta chains were all read from a single sample in a study of identical twins. TCRdb redid the calling of the 5' RACE reads with MiXCR, one entry per CDR3 protein. This sample has 650,000 to 750,000 distinct CDR3 sequences, with over 20% found just once. This sample also belongs to another study, concerning T cells expressing NK-cell markers.

The sequenced sample consisted of PBMCs. Every receptor here comes from a woman between 18 and 30 years old in good health.

Remarks on this clonotype: One junction end does not reproduce the germline sequence, and a read error may be involved. The chain combines TRBV7-6 with TRBJ2-1; 10 bases match TRBD2. The CDR3 runs to 16 residues. Germline lookup yields CDR1 SGHVS and CDR2 FNYEAQ. The DNA of the CDR3 is TGTGCCAGCAGCCGACTAGCGGGCAGCTCCTACAATGGGCAGTTCTTC. It translates to CASSRLAGSSYNGQFF.

There are a few counts of this clonotype. One junction end disagrees with the germline gene, perhaps due to a read error. This chain uses TRBV20-1 with TRBJ1-2; TRBD1 matches at 8 bases. CDR3 length equals 14 residues. Germline assignment: CDR1 DFQATT and CDR2 SNEGSKA (reference sequence). The DNA for the CDR3 is TGCAGTGCTAGATTCCCGGGACAGGCGATACCAGGCCTATTC. It encodes CSARFPGQAIPGLF.

This clonotype was counted at least ten times. The genes are TRBV20-1 and TRBJ2-3, with a possible D match to TRBD1 (5 bases). The V gene lost 2 bases and the J gene lost 0 bases, with 18 bases spanning the gap. Germline V gene sequence: CDR1 DFQATT, CDR2 SNEGSKA (reference sequence). CDR3 size: 17 residues. The CDR3 nucleotides are TGCAGTGCTAGACCCTCGGGTAGGGGCCCTAGCACAGATACGCAGTATTTT. Its protein is CSARPSGRGPSTDTQYF.

This clonotype was seen a few times. The rearrangement links TRBV21-1 to TRBJ1-5. TRBV21-1 is a listed pseudogene. CDR3 length: 12 amino acids. The CDR3 loop reads CASSKGVRPQHF. The DNA for the CDR3 is TGTGCCAGCAGCAAAGGGGTTAGGCCCCAGCATTTT.

The J gene is TRBJ2-7, the V gene TRBV12-3 or TRBV12-4; D perhaps matches TRBD2 (6 bases). The CDR3 runs 12 residues. V was clipped by 8 bases and J by 2 bases, with 10 bases between them. The CDR3 loop reads CASGGGTYEQYF. CDR3 nucleotides: TGTGCCAGCGGTGGCGGGACCTACGAGCAGTACTTC.

In this sample, this clonotype turned up many times. The chain couples TRBV5-1 to TRBJ2-7, with unresolved D. The V end was cut by 0 bases, the J end by 2 bases, with 9 bases between. The germline gives CDR1 SGHRS, CDR2 YFSETQ. The CDR3 is made up of 14 amino acids. CDR3 residues: CASSLEGSPYEQYF. Here the CDR3 DNA reads TGCGCCAGCAGCTTGGAGGGAAGCCCCTACGAGCAGTACTTC. The whole variable domain, filled in from reference TRBV5-1 and TRBJ2-7, reads KAGVTQTPRYLIKTRGQQVTLSCSPISGHRSVSWYQQTPGQGLQFLFEYFSETQRNKGNFPGRFSGRQFSNSRSEMNVSTLELGDSALYLCASSLEGSPYEQYFGPGTRLTVT.

This chain joins TRBV5-8 and TRBJ2-7, with D possibly TRBD1 on 5 matching bases. The V gene lost 4 bases and the J gene lost 2 bases, with 22 bases spanning the gap. The germline V gene encodes CDR1 SGHTS and CDR2 YDEGEE. The CDR3 totals 17 residues. The CDR3 is CASSIGHLTSYPYEQYF. The DNA of the CDR3 is TGTGCCAGCAGCATCGGACACCTCACCTCATACCCCTACGAGCAGTACTTC.

This clonotype has ten or more counts. V and J are TRBV12-5 and TRBJ2-1; 7 bases fit TRBD2. V shed 2 bases, J shed 3 bases, and the junction held 7 bases outside the gene matches. The CDR3 is 16 amino acids. From germline, CDR1 is LGHNT and CDR2 FRNRAP. CDR3 protein: CASGLPAGGSYNEQFF. CDR3 DNA sequence: TGTGCTAGTGGTTTGCCCGCCGGCGGGAGCTACAATGAGCAGTTCTTC.

In this sample, this clonotype turned up a few times. V and J are TRBV29-1 and TRBJ2-3; D might be TRBD2 (6 bases). The V gene lost 7 bases and the J gene lost 6 bases, with 11 bases spanning the gap. The length of the CDR3 is 11 residues. The germline CDR1 and CDR2 sequences are SQVTM and ANQGSEA. The CDR3 reads CSGSREDTQYF. The CDR3 DNA is TGCAGCGGTTCCCGGGAGGATACGCAGTATTTT.

This clonotype came up many times. V is TRBV7-2 and J is TRBJ2-1; 11 bases agree with TRBD2. CDR3 size: 16 residues. Germline lookup yields CDR1 SGHTA and CDR2 FQGNSA. Trimming cost V 5 bases and J 9 bases; bases outside gene matches: 12. CDR3 sequence reads: CASSPSLLAGVAEQFF. CDR3 sequence (DNA): TGTGCCAGCAGCCCTAGCCTACTAGCGGGAGTAGCTGAGCAGTTCTTC.

The gene calls are TRBV5-8 and TRBJ1-2; 9 bases fit TRBD1. The CDR3 loop spans 16 amino acids. The trim removed 4 bases at V and 2 bases at J, leaving 9 bases unmatched. Germline lookup yields CDR1 SGHTS and CDR2 YDEGEE. This chain's CDR3 is CASSRTGQGPNYGYTF. CDR3 bases: TGTGCCAGCAGCCGCACGGGACAGGGACCCAACTATGGCTACACCTTC.

The CDR3 sequence is CATKATGLETQYF. CDR3 DNA: TGTGCCACCAAGGCTACAGGGTTAGAGACCCAGTACTTC. J is TRBJ2-5 and V is TRBV27; possible D gene TRBD1, 6 bases. Trimming took 10 bases from V and 4 from J, leaving 16 bases between them. The CDR3 is made up of 13 amino acids. Germline-derived CDR1 and CDR2 are MNHEY and SMNVEV (reference sequence).

This clonotype was detected many times. The gene calls are TRBV20-1 and TRBJ2-3; perhaps TRBD1 as D (5 bases). Trimming cost V 4 bases and J 6 bases, with 11 bases left between them. CDR1 DFQATT and CDR2 SNEGSKA come from the germline V gene (reference sequence). The CDR3 length is 12 residues. The CDR3 sequence is CSATRALDTQYF. The CDR3 DNA sequence: TGCAGTGCTACCAGGGCGCTCGATACGCAGTATTTT.

The V call is TRBV12-3 or TRBV12-4, the J call TRBJ2-7; 11 bases are shared with TRBD1. Trimming removed 6 bases from V and 6 bases from J; junction bases left unmatched: 7. The CDR3 consists of 14 residues. CDR3 DNA: TGTGCCAGCAGGGCCGGGACAGGGGGTGTCGAGCAGTACTTC. Its translation is CASRAGTGGVEQYF.

The chain recombines TRBV3-1 with TRBJ2-1, with D perhaps being TRBD1 or TRBD2 (6 bases each). Per germline, CDR1 LGHDT and CDR2 YNNKEL (reference sequence). Trimming took 8 bases from V and 5 from J, leaving 19 bases between them. CDR3 length: 15 residues. CDR3 sequence: CASGPLGGTNNEQFF. As DNA, the CDR3 is TGTGCCAGCGGACCGCTAGGGGGGACCAACAATGAGCAGTTCTTC.

This clonotype came up many times. The J gene is TRBJ2-5, the V gene TRBV7-6, with D tentatively TRBD1 (5 bases). Germline assignment: CDR1 SGHVS and CDR2 FNYEAQ. V was trimmed by 5 bases and J by 9 bases, leaving 16 bases between them. The CDR3 length is 13 residues. The CDR3 bases are TGTGCCAGCAGCCCTCCCAGGGCTACCCCCCAGTACTTC. It translates to CASSPPRATPQYF.

This clonotype was recorded many times. This chain links TRBV6-5 with TRBJ2-5; possible D gene TRBD1, 5 bases. Germline V gene sequence: CDR1 MNHEY, CDR2 SVGAGI. This CDR3 has 14 residues. V lost 0 bases and J lost 5, with 10 bases in between. CDR3 nucleotide sequence: TGTGCCAGCAGTTACTCAGGGGTAGGGGAGACCCAGTACTTC. This codes for CASSYSGVGETQYF.

This clonotype was recorded many times. The V and J genes are TRBV12-3 or TRBV12-4 and TRBJ1-6, with a tentative D call TRBD1 (5 bases). This CDR3 spans 13 amino acids. The V end lost 6 bases, the J end lost 3 bases, and 6 bases lay between the germline ends. The CDR3 is CASRDSYNSPLHF. The CDR3 coding sequence is TGTGCCAGCAGAGACAGCTATAATTCACCCCTCCACTTT.

V usage is TRBV7-2 and J usage is TRBJ2-3; 8 positions match TRBD2. The CDR3 consists of 16 residues. CDR1 is SGHTA and CDR2 is FQGNSA in the germline V gene. Trimming took 0 bases from V and 3 from J; bases not matched to a gene: 5. CDR3 sequence: CASSLAASGRTDTQYF. The DNA of the CDR3 is TGTGCCAGCAGCTTAGCGGCCAGCGGGAGAACAGATACGCAGTATTTT. The full variable domain, in which reference TRBV7-2 and TRBJ2-3 provide the parts outside the CDR3, is GAGVSQSPSNKVTEKGKDVELRCDPISGHTALYWYRQSLGQGLEFLIYFQGNSAPDKSGLPSDRFSAERTGGSVSTLTIQRTQQEDSAVYLCASSLAASGRTDTQYFGPGTRLTVL.

This clonotype has more than one count but fewer than ten. CDR3 residues: CASSSPKALMSTDTQYF. CDR3 in DNA: TGTGCCAGCAGCTCTCCGAAGGCCCTGATGAGCACAGATACGCAGTATTTT. The chain carries TRBV7-9 and TRBJ2-3; D is undetermined. Germline V CDR1 and CDR2: SEHNR, FQNEAQ (reference sequence). This CDR3 has 17 residues. The V and J ends lost 4 bases and 0 bases respectively, with 17 bases between them.

The chain couples TRBV5-1 to TRBJ2-6; TRBD1 is a possible D gene (6 bases). Trimming took off 4 bases at V and 0 bases at J, with 14 bases between the two ends. The CDR3 is 17 amino acids. The germline V gene has CDR1 SGHRS and CDR2 YFSETQ. The CDR3 sequence: CASSLPDRLSGANVLTF. The CDR3 region has the DNA TGCGCCAGCAGCCTACCGGACAGACTCTCTGGGGCCAACGTCCTGACTTTC. The complete variable domain, with remaining parts taken from reference TRBV5-1 and TRBJ2-6, reads KAGVTQTPRYLIKTRGQQVTLSCSPISGHRSVSWYQQTPGQGLQFLFEYFSETQRNKGNFPGRFSGRQFSNSRSEMNVSTLELGDSALYLCASSLPDRLSGANVLTFGAGSRLTVL.

The V call is TRBV5-1, the J call TRBJ2-1; D is perhaps TRBD2 (5 bases). The CDR3 loop spans 16 amino acids. Looked up from germline, CDR1 is SGHRS and CDR2 is YFSETQ. Trimming took off 0 bases at V and 5 bases at J, with 15 bases between the two ends. The CDR3 here is CASSLGSWRVNNEQFF. For the CDR3, the DNA is TGCGCCAGCAGCTTGGGGAGTTGGCGGGTCAACAATGAGCAGTTCTTC.

This clonotype showed up just a few times. V usage is TRBV20-1 and J usage is TRBJ2-3, with 7 bases lining up with TRBD2. After removal of 3 bases from V and 6 bases from J, the junction contained 15 bases not matched to a gene. CDR3 length equals 16 residues. Germline-derived CDR1 and CDR2 are DFQATT and SNEGSKA (reference sequence). CDR3 region: CSARRDSRGRSDTQYF. CDR3 nucleotides: TGCAGTGCTAGGAGAGACTCTCGCGGGAGATCTGATACGCAGTATTTT.

This clonotype was found a few times. The chain employs TRBV10-3 and TRBJ2-5, with D possibly matching TRBD2 (5 bases). V was shortened by 0 bases and J by 3 bases, with 8 bases between the two germline ends. This CDR3 has 14 amino acids. Germline assignment: CDR1 ENHRY and CDR2 SYGVKD. The CDR3 loop reads CAISESSGKETQYF. CDR3 DNA sequence: TGTGCCATCAGTGAGTCGTCCGGGAAAGAGACCCAGTACTTC.

This clonotype showed up just a few times. This rearrangement joins TRBV20-1 to TRBJ1-5; 7 nucleotides match TRBD1. Germline V lookup: CDR1 DFQATT, CDR2 SNEGSKA (reference sequence). The junction had 7 bases not matched to a gene; V was cut back by 6 bases and J by 2 bases. The CDR3 spans 14 residues. CDR3 sequence (DNA): TGCAGTGCAAGACTAGACAGGGGCAATCAGCCCCAGCATTTT. It specifies CSARLDRGNQPQHF.

The V gene is TRBV12-3 or TRBV12-4, the J gene TRBJ2-7; TRBD1 is a possible D gene (5 bases). The CDR3 is made up of 14 amino acids. V shed 1 base and J shed 6 bases, with 13 bases lying between them. The CDR3 region has the DNA TGTGCCAGCAGTTTAGAGGCCAGGGAAATCGAGCAGTACTTC. Translation gives CASSLEAREIEQYF.

This chain uses TRBV4-3 with TRBJ2-1; no reliable D call. CDR1 is LGHNA, CDR2 YSLEER, per germline. V lost 1 base and J 2 bases, leaving 9 bases between the germline ends. The CDR3 contains 15 residues. DNA of the CDR3: TGCGCCAGCAGCCAAGGACGAATTACCTACAATGAGCAGTTCTTC. This gives the protein CASSQGRITYNEQFF.

This clonotype was observed a handful of times. V and J are TRBV3-1 and TRBJ2-1; D remains ambiguous. The CDR3 covers 12 residues. The germline CDR1 and CDR2 sequences are LGHDT and YNNKEL (reference sequence). Trimming pared 2 bases from V and 15 bases from J, leaving 14 bases between. CDR3 sequence: CASSQRTARPFF. For the CDR3, the DNA is TGTGCCAGCAGCCAAAGGACCGCCCGCCCGTTCTTC.

This clonotype was picked up a small number of times. The chain recombines TRBV6-5 with TRBJ1-2; D is uncertain. Trimming pared 2 bases from V and 7 bases from J, leaving 8 bases between. The CDR3 is made up of 12 amino acids. Germline CDR1 reads MNHEY; CDR2 reads SVGAGI. The CDR3 DNA follows: TGTGCCAGCAGTTACGTAAATGGTGGCTACACCTTC. It translates to CASSYVNGGYTF.

The V gene is TRBV25-1, the J gene TRBJ2-5; no clear D. The V end lost 7 bases, the J end lost 2 bases, and 8 bases lay between the germline ends. The CDR3 extends over 12 amino acids. Germline V lookup: CDR1 MGHDK, CDR2 SYGVNS. CDR3 sequence reads: CASKGFQETQYF. CDR3 sequence (DNA): TGTGCCAGCAAGGGCTTTCAAGAGACCCAGTACTTC.

The sample holds a few counts of this clonotype. V usage is TRBV20-1 and J usage is TRBJ2-3; D gene uncertain. The germline V and J ends were trimmed by 5 bases and 8 bases, with 8 bases remaining between them. This CDR3 spans 10 amino acids. Germline CDR1 is DFQATT and CDR2 is SNEGSKA (reference sequence). Here the CDR3 DNA reads TGCAGTGCTGGGTGGCCTACGCAGTATTTT. Protein: CSAGWPTQYF.

This clonotype showed up just a few times. The rearrangement links TRBV10-3 to TRBJ2-1, with TRBD2 identical over 10 bases. This CDR3 is 16 amino acids long. V was clipped by 4 bases and J by 2 bases; unmatched bases: 5. Germline loops: CDR1 ENHRY, CDR2 SYGVKD. The CDR3 DNA follows: TGTGCCATCAGTGCTTCTAGCGGGAGAGCCTACAATGAGCAGTTCTTC. Encoded protein: CAISASSGRAYNEQFF.